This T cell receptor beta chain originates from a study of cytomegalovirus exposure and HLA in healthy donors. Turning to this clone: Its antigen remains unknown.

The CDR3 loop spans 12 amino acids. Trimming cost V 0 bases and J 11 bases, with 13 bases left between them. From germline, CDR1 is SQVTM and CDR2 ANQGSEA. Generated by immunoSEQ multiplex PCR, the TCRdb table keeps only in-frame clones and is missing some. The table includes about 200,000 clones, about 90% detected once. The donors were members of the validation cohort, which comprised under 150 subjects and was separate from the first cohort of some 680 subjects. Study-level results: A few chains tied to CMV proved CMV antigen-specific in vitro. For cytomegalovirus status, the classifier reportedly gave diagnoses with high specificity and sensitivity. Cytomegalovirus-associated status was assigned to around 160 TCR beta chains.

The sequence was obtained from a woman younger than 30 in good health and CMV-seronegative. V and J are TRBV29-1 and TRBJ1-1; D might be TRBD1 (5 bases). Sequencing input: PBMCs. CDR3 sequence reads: CSVEDERGIAFF. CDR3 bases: TGCAGCGTTGAAGATGAGCGGGGGATCGCTTTCTTT.